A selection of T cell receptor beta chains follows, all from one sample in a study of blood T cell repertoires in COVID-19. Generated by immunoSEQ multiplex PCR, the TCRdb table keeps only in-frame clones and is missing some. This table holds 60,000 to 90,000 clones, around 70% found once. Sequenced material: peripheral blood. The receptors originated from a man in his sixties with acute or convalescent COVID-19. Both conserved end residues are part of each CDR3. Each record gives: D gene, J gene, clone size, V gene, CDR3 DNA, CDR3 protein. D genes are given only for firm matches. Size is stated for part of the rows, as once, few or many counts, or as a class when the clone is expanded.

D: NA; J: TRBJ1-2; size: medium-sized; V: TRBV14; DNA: TGTGCCAGCAGCGGCTGGTCAGGGGACAACTATGGCTACACCTTC; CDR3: CASSGWSGDNYGYTF
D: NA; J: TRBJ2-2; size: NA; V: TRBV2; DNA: TGTGCCAGCAGTGGGGGAGGTGGCGACACCGGGGAGCTGTTTTTT; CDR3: CASSGGGGDTGELFF
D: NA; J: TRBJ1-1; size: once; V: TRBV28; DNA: TGTGCCAGCAGTTTATGGGGCAGGGGCTCGGCTGAAGCTTTCTTT; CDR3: CASSLWGRGSAEAFF
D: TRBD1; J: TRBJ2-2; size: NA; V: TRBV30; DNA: TGTGCCTGGGAAATCAGCGACAGGGATGCCGGGGAGCTGTTTTTT; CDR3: CAWEISDRDAGELFF
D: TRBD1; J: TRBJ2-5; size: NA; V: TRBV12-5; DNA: TGTGCTAGTGGCCTGGGATCGGGACAGGGGGCGACGGAGACCCAGTACTTC; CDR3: CASGLGSGQGATETQYF
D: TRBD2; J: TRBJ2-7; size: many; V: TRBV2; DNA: TGTGCCACCACTAGCGGGAGGGCCAGCGAGCAGTACTTC; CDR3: CATTSGRASEQYF
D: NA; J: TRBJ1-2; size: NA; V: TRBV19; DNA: TGTGCCAGTAGTTTTGGGCTCTCCGCAGCAAACACCTTC; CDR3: CASSFGLSAANTF
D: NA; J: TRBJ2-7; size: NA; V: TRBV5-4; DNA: TGTGCCAGCAGCTGGGACTGGAGCACGGAGCAGTACTTC; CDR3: CASSWDWSTEQYF
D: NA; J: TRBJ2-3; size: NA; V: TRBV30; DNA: TGTGCCTGGAGTGTAGGGGTAGATACGCAGTATTTT; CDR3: CAWSVGVDTQYF
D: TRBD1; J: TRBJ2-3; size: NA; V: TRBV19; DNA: TGTGCCAGTAGTATATTAACGACAGGGGGAGATACGCAGTATTTT; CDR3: CASSILTTGGDTQYF
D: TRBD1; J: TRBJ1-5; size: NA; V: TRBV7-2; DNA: TGTGCCAGCAGCTTACCGGGCCAGGGGGCGAGATATAGCAATCAGCCCCAGCATTTT; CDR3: CASSLPGQGARYSNQPQHF
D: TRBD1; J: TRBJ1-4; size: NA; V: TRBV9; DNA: TGTGCCAGCAGCGTAGGACAGGGTGACGAAAAACTGTTTTTT; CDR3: CASSVGQGDEKLFF
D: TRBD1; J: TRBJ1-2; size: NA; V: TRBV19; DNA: TGTGCCAGTACCCCGGACAGGGGGTTGAGCTACACCTTC; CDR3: CASTPDRGLSYTF
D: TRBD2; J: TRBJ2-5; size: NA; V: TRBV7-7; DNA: TGTGCCAGCAGCTTAGGAATATCGAGCGGGAAATCAGAGACCCAGTACTTC; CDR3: CASSLGISSGKSETQYF
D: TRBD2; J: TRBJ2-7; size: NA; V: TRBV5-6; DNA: TGTGCCAGCTGGGCTAGCGGGGGGATCTACGAGCAGTACTTC; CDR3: CASWASGGIYEQYF
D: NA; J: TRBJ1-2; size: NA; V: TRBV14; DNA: TGTGCCAGCAGCCAGGGTGAGGGGGCTAACTATGGCTACACCTTC; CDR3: CASSQGEGANYGYTF
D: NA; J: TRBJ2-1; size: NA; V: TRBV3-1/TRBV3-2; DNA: TGTGCCAGCAGCCAAGAGTCGGGGGGCTTTGGAAATGAGCAGTTCTTC; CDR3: CASSQESGGFGNEQFF
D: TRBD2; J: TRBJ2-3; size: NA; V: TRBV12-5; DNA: TGTGCTAGTGGCCCTACTAGCGGGGGGGCGGATACGCAGTATTTT; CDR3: CASGPTSGGADTQYF
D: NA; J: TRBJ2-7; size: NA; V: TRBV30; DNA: TGTGCCTGGTCCGGGACACCTTCCTACGAGCAGTACTTC; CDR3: CAWSGTPSYEQYF
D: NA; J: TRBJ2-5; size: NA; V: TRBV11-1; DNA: TGTGCCAGCAGCTTAAGGGGTGGCCTCGACCAGGAGACCCAGTACTTC; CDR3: CASSLRGGLDQETQYF
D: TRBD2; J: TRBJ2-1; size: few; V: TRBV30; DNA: TGTGCCTGGGTCCCCCCTAGCGGGGGGGCCTACAATGAGCAGTTCTTC; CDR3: CAWVPPSGGAYNEQFF
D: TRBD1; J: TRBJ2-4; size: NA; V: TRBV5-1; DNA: TGCGCCAGCAGCTTGGGGGGACAGGGCATTCAGTACTTC; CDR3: CASSLGGQGIQYF
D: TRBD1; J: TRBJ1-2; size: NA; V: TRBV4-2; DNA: TGTGCCAGCAGCCAAGATCTGGGACAGGGGGCTGGAGGCTACACCTTC; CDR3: CASSQDLGQGAGGYTF
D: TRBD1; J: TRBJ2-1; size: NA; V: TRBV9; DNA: TGTGCCAGCAGCGTAGTCACAGGGGACATCGATGAGCAGTTCTTC; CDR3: CASSVVTGDIDEQFF
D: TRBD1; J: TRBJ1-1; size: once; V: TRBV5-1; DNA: TGCGCCAGCAGCCCGGGACAGGGTGGAACAGCTTTCTTT; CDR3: CASSPGQGGTAFF
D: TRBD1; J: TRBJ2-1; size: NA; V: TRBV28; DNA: TGTGCCAGCAGTTTGGGACAGGGGGCGCTTAATGAGCAGTTCTTC; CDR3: CASSLGQGALNEQFF
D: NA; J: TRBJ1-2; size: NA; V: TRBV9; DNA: TGTGCCAGCAGCGTCTTGGGGACATGGGGCTACACCTTC; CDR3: CASSVLGTWGYTF
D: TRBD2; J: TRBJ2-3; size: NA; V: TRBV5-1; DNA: TGCGCCAGCAGCTTGACTAGCGTCGGCACAGATACGCAGTATTTT; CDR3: CASSLTSVGTDTQYF
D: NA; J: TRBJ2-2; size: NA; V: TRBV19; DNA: TGTGCCAGTAGTATAAGTACTGACACCGGGGAGCTGTTTTTT; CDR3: CASSISTDTGELFF
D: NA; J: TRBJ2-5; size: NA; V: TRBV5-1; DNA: TGCGCCAGCAGCGGAACACTACAAGAGACCCAGTACTTC; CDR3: CASSGTLQETQYF
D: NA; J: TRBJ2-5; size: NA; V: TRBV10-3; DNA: TGTGCCATCAGTGAGTCGAGGAGCGGTCAGGAGACCCAGTACTTC; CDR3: CAISESRSGQETQYF
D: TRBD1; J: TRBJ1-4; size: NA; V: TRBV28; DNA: TGTGCCAGCAGCTTTCGCTCGGACAGGGGAGTCCCTAATGAAAAACTGTTTTTT; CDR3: CASSFRSDRGVPNEKLFF
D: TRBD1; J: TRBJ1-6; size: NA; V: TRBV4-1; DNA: TGCGCCAGCAGCCCTGGTCGGACAGGGGGATCACCCCTCCACTTT; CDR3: CASSPGRTGGSPLHF
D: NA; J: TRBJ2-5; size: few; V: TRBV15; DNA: TGTGCCACCAGCAGTGGCCGCAGGGTGGTGCAGACCCAGTACTTC; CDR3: CATSSGRRVVQTQYF
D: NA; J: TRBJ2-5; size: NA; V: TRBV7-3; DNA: TGTGCCAGCAGCCAACCCGGGACTTCCGGGACCCAGTACTTC; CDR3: CASSQPGTSGTQYF
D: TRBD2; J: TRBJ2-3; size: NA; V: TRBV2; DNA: TGTGCCAGCGGACAGCGGGGGGCCACAGATACGCAGTATTTT; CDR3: CASGQRGATDTQYF
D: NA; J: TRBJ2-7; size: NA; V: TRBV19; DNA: TGTGCCAGTAGTATCCCTGGGGCATCCTACGAGCAGTACTTC; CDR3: CASSIPGASYEQYF
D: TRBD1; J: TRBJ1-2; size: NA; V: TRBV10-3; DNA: TGTGCCATCAGTGAGGCGAGGACAGGGGATGGCTACACCTTC; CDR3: CAISEARTGDGYTF
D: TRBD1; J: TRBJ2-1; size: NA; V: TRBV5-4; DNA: TGTGCCAGCAGCTGGCGGGACAGGGGGCAAAATGAGCAGTTCTTC; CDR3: CASSWRDRGQNEQFF
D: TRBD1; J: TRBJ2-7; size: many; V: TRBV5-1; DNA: TGCGCCAGCAGCTTGAGGAACGACAGGGCGGGTTCGAAAGAGCAGTACTTC; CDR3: CASSLRNDRAGSKEQYF
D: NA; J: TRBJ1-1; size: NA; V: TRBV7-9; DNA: TGTGCCAGCAGCTTAGAAGCGGCAGGTAACACTGAAGCTTTCTTT; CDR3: CASSLEAAGNTEAFF
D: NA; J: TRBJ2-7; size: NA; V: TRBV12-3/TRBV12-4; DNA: TGTGCCAGCAGTTTCTTCGGAGACGAGCAGTACTTC; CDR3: CASSFFGDEQYF
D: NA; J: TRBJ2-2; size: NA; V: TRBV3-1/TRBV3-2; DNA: TGTGCCAGCAGCCAAAATAGCGGGGAGCTGTTTTTT; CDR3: CASSQNSGELFF
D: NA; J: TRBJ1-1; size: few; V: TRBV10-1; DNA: TGCGCCAGCAGTGAGTCCCGGGGGGACACTGAAGCTTTCTTT; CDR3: CASSESRGDTEAFF
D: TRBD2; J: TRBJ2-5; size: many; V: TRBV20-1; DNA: TGCAGTGCTAGTCGGACTAGCGGGAGAGAAGAGACCCAGTACTTC; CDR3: CSASRTSGREETQYF
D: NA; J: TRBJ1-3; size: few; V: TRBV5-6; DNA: TGTGCCAGCAGCTTGTTCCAGATCTCTGGAAACACCATATATTTT; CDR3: CASSLFQISGNTIYF
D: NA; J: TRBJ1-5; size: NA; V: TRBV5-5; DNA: TGTGCCAGCAGCTTGGATTCGTCCAGGGCCCCCCATTTT; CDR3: CASSLDSSRAPHF
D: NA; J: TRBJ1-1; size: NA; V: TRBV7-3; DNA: TGTGCCAGCAGCGAAGATCAGGGCTTAGCAGCTTTCTTT; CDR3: CASSEDQGLAAFF
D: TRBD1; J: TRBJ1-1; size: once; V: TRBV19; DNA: TGTGCCAGTAGTTTCTCCGGGACAGGGGGTTTCGATGAAGCTTTCTTT; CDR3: CASSFSGTGGFDEAFF
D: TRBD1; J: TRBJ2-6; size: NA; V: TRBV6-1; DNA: TGTGCCAGCAGTGAACTGGGGACAGCCGGGGCCAACGTCCTGACTTTC; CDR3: CASSELGTAGANVLTF
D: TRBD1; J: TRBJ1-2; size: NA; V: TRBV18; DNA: TGTGCCAGCTCACCACCGCTTCAAAGAGCAGGGGGAAGCTATGGCTACACCTTC; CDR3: CASSPPLQRAGGSYGYTF
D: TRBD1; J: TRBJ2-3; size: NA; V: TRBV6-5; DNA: TGTGCCAGCAGGCCCGGGACAGGCACAGATACGCAGTATTTT; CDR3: CASRPGTGTDTQYF
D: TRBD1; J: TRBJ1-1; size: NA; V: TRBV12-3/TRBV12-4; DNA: TGTGCCAGCAGTCCACCGGGACAGGGTGAAGCTTTCTTT; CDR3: CASSPPGQGEAFF
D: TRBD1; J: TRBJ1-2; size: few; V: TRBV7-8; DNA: TGTGCCAGCAGCTCCGACTTCTCCAGGGGGTCCTATGGCTACACCTTC; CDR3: CASSSDFSRGSYGYTF
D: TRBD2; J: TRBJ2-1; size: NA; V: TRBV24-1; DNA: TGTGCCACCAGTGAACCGACTAGCGGGAGTGGGAATGAGCAGTTCTTC; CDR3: CATSEPTSGSGNEQFF
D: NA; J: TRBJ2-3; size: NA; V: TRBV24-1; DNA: TGTGCCACCAGTGATTGGGGGGGCGCGGCAGATACGCAGTATTTT; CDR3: CATSDWGGAADTQYF
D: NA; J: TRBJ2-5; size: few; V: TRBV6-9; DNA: TGTGCCAGCAGTTATGGCAGGGCGGAGACCCAGTACTTC; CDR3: CASSYGRAETQYF
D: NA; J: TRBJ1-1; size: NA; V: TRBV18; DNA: TGTGCCAGCTCACTTGGGGAGTACATGAACACTGAAGCTTTCTTT; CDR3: CASSLGEYMNTEAFF
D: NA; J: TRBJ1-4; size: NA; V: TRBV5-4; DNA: TGTGCCAGCAGCTTGGGGCAGGGTGGGGAAAAACTGTTTTTT; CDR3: CASSLGQGGEKLFF